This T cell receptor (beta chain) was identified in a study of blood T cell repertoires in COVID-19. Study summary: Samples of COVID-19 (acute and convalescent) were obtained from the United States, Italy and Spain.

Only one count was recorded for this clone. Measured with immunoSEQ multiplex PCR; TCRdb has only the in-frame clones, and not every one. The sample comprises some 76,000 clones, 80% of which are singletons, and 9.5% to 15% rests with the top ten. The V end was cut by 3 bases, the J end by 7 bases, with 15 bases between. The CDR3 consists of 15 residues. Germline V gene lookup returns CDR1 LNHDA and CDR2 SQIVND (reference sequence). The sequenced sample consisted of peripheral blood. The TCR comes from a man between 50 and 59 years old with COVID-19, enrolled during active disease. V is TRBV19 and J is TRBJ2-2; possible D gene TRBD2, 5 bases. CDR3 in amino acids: CASSIAGGSIGELFF. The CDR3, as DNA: TGTGCCAGTAGTATTGCAGGAGGAAGTATCGGGGAGCTGTTTTTT.